These 20 T cell receptor beta chains came from one sample sequenced in a study of early T cells in non-severe SARS-CoV-2 infection. TCRdb re-derived calls from the 5' RACE reads in MiXCR, one entry per CDR3 protein. The sample lists around 76,000 distinct CDR3 sequences; about 14% were seen once. This sample comprised whole blood, obtained at baseline. The receptors here all came from an adult who was a healthcare worker with PCR-confirmed SARS-CoV-2 infection or an uninfected control (not recorded which).

This clonotype came up many times. V usage is TRBV7-8 and J usage is TRBJ2-5, with 7 bases that match TRBD1. After removal of 5 bases from V and 2 bases from J, the junction contained 5 bases not matched to a gene. Germline CDR1 and CDR2: SGHVS and FQNEAQ. The CDR3 runs to 14 residues. The chain's CDR3 is CASSPRDRQETQYF. The CDR3 DNA reads as TGTGCCAGCAGCCCGAGGGACAGACAAGAGACCCAGTACTTC.

This clonotype was detected only a few times. The chain recombines TRBV20-1 with TRBJ2-3, with TRBD2 matching 7 bases. Germline V gives CDR1 DFQATT, CDR2 SNEGSKA (reference sequence). The CDR3 length is 14 residues. The ends lost 6 bases at V and 4 bases at J; junction bases unmatched: 10. The CDR3 DNA follows: TGCAGTGCCGTCCGAAGTGGGAGGGCAGATACGCAGTATTTT. Protein: CSAVRSGRADTQYF.

Ten or more counts support this clonotype. The V gene is TRBV12-5, the J gene TRBJ1-1; TRBD1 matches at 7 bases. Germline trimming cut 7 bases from V and 0 bases from J; bases unmatched to any gene: 8. This CDR3 spans 15 amino acids. Germline CDR1 LGHNT, CDR2 FRNRAP. The CDR3 nucleotides are TGTGCTAGTGTTTTACCGGGACAGCTGAACACTGAAGCTTTCTTT. Its translation is CASVLPGQLNTEAFF.

This clonotype was seen only a few times. V gene TRBV28 combines with J gene TRBJ2-1; tentatively, D is TRBD1 (6 bases). The V end lost 6 bases, the J end lost 0 bases, and 15 bases lay between the germline ends. The CDR3 totals 16 residues. Looked up from germline, CDR1 is MDHEN and CDR2 is SYDVKM. CDR3 coding DNA: TGTGCCAGCAGCTCCCTGGGGACAAGCTCCTACAATGAGCAGTTCTTC. It is translated as CASSSLGTSSYNEQFF.

J is TRBJ1-1 and V is TRBV9; D may be TRBD1 (6 bases). Trimming cost V 3 bases and J 7 bases, with 13 bases left between them. The CDR3 is made up of 13 amino acids. Germline V gene data show CDR1 as SGDLS and CDR2 as YYNGEE. CDR3 DNA: TGTGCCAGCAGCGATGAACAGGGCTATGAAGCTTTCTTT. This sequence encodes CASSDEQGYEAFF.

V usage is TRBV2 and J usage is TRBJ1-5; D gene unclear. This CDR3 has 14 amino acids. V was shortened by 3 bases and J by 0 bases, with 6 bases between the two germline ends. CDR1 is SNHLY and CDR2 is FYNNEI in the germline V gene. CDR3 residues: CASSERSSNQPQHF. CDR3 DNA: TGTGCCAGCAGTGAGAGGAGTAGCAATCAGCCCCAGCATTTT.

Many counts were recorded for this clonotype. The gene calls are TRBV7-9 and TRBJ2-7, with D perhaps TRBD1 or TRBD2 (6 bases each). The CDR3 is made up of 15 amino acids. Germline V gene lookup returns CDR1 SEHNR and CDR2 FQNEAQ (reference sequence). V was clipped by 5 bases and J by 3 bases, with 17 bases between them. As DNA, the CDR3 is TGTGCCAGCAGCCTTTGGACCCGGGGGCTCTACGAGCAGTACTTC. Encoded protein: CASSLWTRGLYEQYF.

V usage is TRBV2 and J usage is TRBJ2-7, with TRBD2 identical over 7 bases. The CDR3 runs 13 residues. Per germline, CDR1 SNHLY and CDR2 FYNNEI. The J segment lost 4 bases and the V segment lost 6 bases, leaving 6 bases of the junction unmatched. This CDR3 is CASRGRAGYEQYF. Written as DNA, the CDR3 is TGTGCCAGCAGAGGGAGGGCCGGGTACGAGCAGTACTTC. Together with reference TRBV2 and TRBJ2-7, the CDR3 gives the full variable domain: EPEVTQTPSHQVTQMGQEVILRCVPISNHLYFYWYRQILGQKVEFLVSFYNNEISEKSEIFDDQFSVERPDGSNFTLKIRSTKLEDSAMYFCASRGRAGYEQYFGPGTRLTVT.

This clonotype occurred many times. This sequence joins TRBV12-3 or TRBV12-4 and TRBJ1-5; 9 bases are a match to TRBD1. V dropped 0 bases and J dropped 7; count of bases not matched to a gene: 4. This CDR3 spans 15 amino acids. CDR3 residues: CASSLAGQGEQPQHF. CDR3 nucleotides: TGTGCCAGCAGTTTAGCGGGACAGGGCGAACAGCCCCAGCATTTT.

This clonotype showed up many times. This chain joins TRBV27 and TRBJ2-7, with TRBD1 matching 8 bases. Trimming cost V 6 bases and J 0 bases; bases outside gene matches: 4. The CDR3 sequence is 14 residues long. Germline V gene sequence: CDR1 MNHEY, CDR2 SMNVEV (reference sequence). The CDR3 region has the DNA TGTGCCAGCAGACGGGGACAGGCCTCCTACGAGCAGTACTTC. Its translation: CASRRGQASYEQYF.

This chain connects TRBV7-2 to TRBJ2-1; perhaps TRBD2 as D (6 bases). CDR1 and CDR2 (germline): SGHTA, FQGNSA. The CDR3 is 12 residues long. Trimming stripped 4 bases from V and 6 bases from J, with 7 bases between. CDR3 sequence (DNA): TGTGCCAGCAGCTCGACTAGCAATGAGCAGTTCTTC. Protein: CASSSTSNEQFF.

This clonotype counts as medium-sized. V usage is TRBV12-3 or TRBV12-4 and J usage is TRBJ2-7; D gene uncertain. The V and J ends lost 6 bases and 1 base respectively, with 7 bases between them. The CDR3 is 12 residues long. The CDR3 protein is CASSGPSYEQYF. CDR3 coding DNA: TGTGCCAGCAGCGGGCCTTCCTACGAGCAGTACTTC.

V is TRBV6-1 and J is TRBJ2-7; D is uncertain. This CDR3 has 14 residues. The germline CDR1 and CDR2 sequences are MNHNS and SASEGT. Trimming left V 4 bases short and J 2 bases short, with 12 bases between. The CDR3 DNA reads as TGTGCCAGCAGTGTTCGGAGAGAGCCCTACGAGCAGTACTTC. Residues: CASSVRREPYEQYF.

J is TRBJ2-1 and V is TRBV7-8; D is perhaps TRBD1 or TRBD2 (5 bases each). This CDR3 contains 15 residues. CDR1 and CDR2 from the germline V gene are SGHVS and FQNEAQ. V lost 1 base and J lost 9, with 16 bases in between. Here the CDR3 DNA reads TGTGCCAGCAGCTTAGATCGAGGGACCACCGCTGAGCAGTTCTTC. Encoded protein: CASSLDRGTTAEQFF.

The chain uses TRBV11-1 and TRBJ2-3, with TRBD2 identical over 9 bases. Looked up from germline, CDR1 is SGHAT and CDR2 is FQDESV (reference sequence). The J segment lost 10 bases and the V segment lost 1 base, leaving 0 bases of the junction unmatched. This CDR3 has 12 amino acids. The CDR3 protein is CASSLGTSAQYF. The CDR3 nucleotides read TGTGCCAGCAGCTTAGGGACTAGCGCGCAGTATTTT.

This clonotype was counted ten times or more. The chain carries TRBV20-1 and TRBJ2-7; D uncertain. The CDR3 covers 12 residues. Trimming shortened V by 3 bases and J by 3 bases, and 9 bases separated the two germline ends. Germline lookup yields CDR1 DFQATT and CDR2 SNEGSKA (reference sequence). The CDR3 sequence: CSASIAGYEQYF. CDR3 DNA sequence: TGCAGTGCTAGTATTGCAGGCTACGAGCAGTACTTC.

The chain links TRBV15 to TRBJ2-1, with unresolved D. Trimming removed 1 base from V and 7 bases from J, with 2 bases in between. Germline-derived CDR1 and CDR2 are LNHNV and YYDKDF (reference sequence). This CDR3 has 11 residues. CDR3 protein: CATSRGNEQFF. The DNA of the CDR3 is TGTGCCACCAGCAGAGGTAATGAGCAGTTCTTC.

For the CDR3, the DNA is TGCGCCAGCAGCTTGGTAGTCAGCGGTTCCAATGAGCAGTTCTTC. It specifies CASSLVVSGSNEQFF. The chain is built from TRBV5-1 and TRBJ2-1, with a weak D call TRBD2 (5 bases). The CDR3 sequence is 15 residues long. CDR1 and CDR2 (germline): SGHRS, YFSETQ. V lost 0 bases and J lost 6, with 13 bases in between.

The V gene is TRBV12-3 or TRBV12-4, the J gene TRBJ2-3, with TRBD2 matching 7 bases. V was clipped by 9 bases and J by 1 base; unmatched bases: 10. The CDR3 has 15 residues. The CDR3 DNA follows: TGTGCCAGTAGGGGAGGGACCATCCGCACAGATACGCAGTATTTT. Protein product: CASRGGTIRTDTQYF.

This clonotype was observed a handful of times. CDR3 nucleotides: TGTGCCAGCAGTTACTCAGGGACTAGGGGCGAGCAGTACTTC. Its translation: CASSYSGTRGEQYF. The chain couples TRBV6-2 or TRBV6-3 to TRBJ2-7; 8 bases are shared with TRBD2. The germline gives CDR1 MNHEY, CDR2 SVGEGT. This CDR3 has 14 residues. V shed 0 bases, J shed 6 bases, and the junction held 4 bases outside the gene matches.